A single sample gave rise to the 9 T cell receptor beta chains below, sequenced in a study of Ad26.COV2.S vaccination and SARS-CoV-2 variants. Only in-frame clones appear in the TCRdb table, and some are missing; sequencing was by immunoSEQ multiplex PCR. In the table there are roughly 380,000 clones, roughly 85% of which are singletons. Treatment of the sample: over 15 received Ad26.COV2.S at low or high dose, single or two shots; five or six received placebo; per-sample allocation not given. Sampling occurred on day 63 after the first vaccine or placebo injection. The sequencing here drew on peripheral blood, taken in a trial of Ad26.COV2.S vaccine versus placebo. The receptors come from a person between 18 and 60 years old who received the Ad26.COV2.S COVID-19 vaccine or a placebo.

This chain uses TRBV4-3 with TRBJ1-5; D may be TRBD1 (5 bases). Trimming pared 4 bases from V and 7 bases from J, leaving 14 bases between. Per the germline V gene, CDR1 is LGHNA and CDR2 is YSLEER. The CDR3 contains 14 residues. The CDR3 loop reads CASSRGAGDQPQHF. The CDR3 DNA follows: TGCGCCAGCAGCCGAGGGGCAGGCGACCAGCCCCAGCATTTT.

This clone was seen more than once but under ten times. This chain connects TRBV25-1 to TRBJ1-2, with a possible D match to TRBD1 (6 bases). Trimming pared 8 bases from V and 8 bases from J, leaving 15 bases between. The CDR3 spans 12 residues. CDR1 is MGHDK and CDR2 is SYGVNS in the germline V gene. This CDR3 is CASQDQGKGYTF. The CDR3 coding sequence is TGTGCCAGCCAAGATCAGGGGAAAGGCTACACCTTC.

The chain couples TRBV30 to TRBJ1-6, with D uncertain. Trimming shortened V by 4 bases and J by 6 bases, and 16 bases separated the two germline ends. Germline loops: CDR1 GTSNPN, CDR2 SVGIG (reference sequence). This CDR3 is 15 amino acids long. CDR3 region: CAWIRQAASNSPLHF. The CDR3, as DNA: TGTGCCTGGATCCGGCAGGCAGCGAGTAATTCACCCCTCCACTTT.

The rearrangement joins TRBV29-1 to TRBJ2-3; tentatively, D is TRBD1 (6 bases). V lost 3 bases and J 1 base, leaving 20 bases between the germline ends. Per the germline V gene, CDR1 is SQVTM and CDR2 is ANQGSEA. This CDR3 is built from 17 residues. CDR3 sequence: CSVDRGRGEFGTDTQYF. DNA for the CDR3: TGCAGCGTTGATAGGGGCAGGGGAGAGTTTGGCACAGATACGCAGTATTTT.

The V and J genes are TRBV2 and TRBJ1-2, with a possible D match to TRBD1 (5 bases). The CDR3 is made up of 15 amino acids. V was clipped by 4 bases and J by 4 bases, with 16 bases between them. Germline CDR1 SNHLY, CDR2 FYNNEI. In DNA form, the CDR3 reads TGTGCCAGCAGTGGGGGCGGCGGGAGTGGCTATGGCTACACCTTC. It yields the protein CASSGGGGSGYGYTF.

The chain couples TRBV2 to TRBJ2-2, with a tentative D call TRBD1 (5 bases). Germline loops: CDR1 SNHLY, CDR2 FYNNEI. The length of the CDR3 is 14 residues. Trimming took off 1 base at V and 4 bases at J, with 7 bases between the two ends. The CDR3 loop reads CASSEDRSTGELFF. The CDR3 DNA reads TGTGCCAGCAGTGAAGACAGGAGCACCGGGGAGCTGTTTTTT.

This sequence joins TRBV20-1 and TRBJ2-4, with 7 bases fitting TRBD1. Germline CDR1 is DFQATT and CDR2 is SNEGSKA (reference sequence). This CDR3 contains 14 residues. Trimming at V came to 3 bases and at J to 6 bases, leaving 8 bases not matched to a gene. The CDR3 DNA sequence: TGCAGTGCTAGTAGACAGGGATTAGGAAACATTCAGTACTTC. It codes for CSASRQGLGNIQYF.

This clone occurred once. CDR3 DNA sequence: TGTGCCAGCAGCTTTACCCACACCGGGGAGCTGTTTTTT. Translated, it gives CASSFTHTGELFF. J is TRBJ2-2 and V is TRBV5-8; D is undetermined. Trimming removed 2 bases from V and 3 bases from J, with 5 bases in between. The CDR3 extends over 13 amino acids. CDR1 is SGHTS and CDR2 is YDEGEE in the germline V gene.

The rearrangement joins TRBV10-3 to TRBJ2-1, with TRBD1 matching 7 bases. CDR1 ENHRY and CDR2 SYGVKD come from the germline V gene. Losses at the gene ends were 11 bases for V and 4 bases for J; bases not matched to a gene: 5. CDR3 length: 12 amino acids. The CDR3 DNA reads TGTGCCTCCCGGGACAGATACAATGAGCAGTTCTTC. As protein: CASRDRYNEQFF.